A single sample gave rise to the 14 T cell receptor beta chains below, sequenced in a study of T cell responses to AZD1222 COVID-19 vaccine. TCRdb keeps only in-frame clones here, not all; method: immunoSEQ multiplex PCR. This table holds some 140,000 clones, almost 85% found once. This specimen consisted of peripheral blood, obtained 28 days after the second dose of the MenACWY control vaccine. The receptors were gathered from an adult who received the MenACWY meningococcal vaccine as a control.

The rearrangement uses TRBV6-1 and TRBJ1-1; D is uncertain. Trimming shortened V by 2 bases and J by 1 base, and 8 bases separated the two germline ends. Germline CDR1 reads MNHNS; CDR2 reads SASEGT. The CDR3 extends over 14 amino acids. CDR3 in DNA: TGTGCCAGCAGTGAAAACGAGGCGAACACTGAAGCTTTCTTT. Translation gives CASSENEANTEAFF.

V gene TRBV5-1 combines with J gene TRBJ1-1; no definite D call. The V gene lost 0 bases and the J gene lost 3 bases, with 6 bases spanning the gap. There are 13 residues in the CDR3. From germline, CDR1 is SGHRS and CDR2 YFSETQ. The CDR3 spells CASSLDSHTEAFF. Here the CDR3 DNA reads TGCGCCAGCAGCTTGGACAGCCACACTGAAGCTTTCTTT.

The V and J genes are TRBV6-2 or TRBV6-3 and TRBJ2-3; TRBD1 agrees at 9 bases. V dropped 2 bases and J dropped 5; count of bases not matched to a gene: 5. This CDR3 contains 15 residues. The germline gives CDR1 MNHEY, CDR2 SVGEGT. Here the CDR3 DNA reads TGTGCCAGCAGTTACGGGGGACAGGGCGGAGATACGCAGTATTTT. Amino acid sequence: CASSYGGQGGDTQYF.

The gene calls are TRBV18 and TRBJ2-3; possible D gene TRBD2, 6 bases. From germline, CDR1 is KGHSH and CDR2 LQKENI. The CDR3 sequence is 15 residues long. The V end lost 0 bases, the J end lost 6 bases, and 13 bases lay between the germline ends. The CDR3 reads CASSPPTARGDTQYF. The CDR3 nucleotides read TGTGCCAGCTCACCACCTACGGCCCGGGGGGATACGCAGTATTTT. Full variable domain (remainder filled in from reference TRBV18 and TRBJ2-3): NAGVMQNPRHLVRRRGQEARLRCSPMKGHSHVYWYRQLPEEGLKFMVYLQKENIIDESGMPKERFSAEFPKEGPSILRIQQVVRGDSAAYFCASSPPTARGDTQYFGPGTRLTVL.

J is TRBJ2-1 and V is TRBV7-8, with 9 bases fitting TRBD2. V lost 0 bases to trimming and J lost 14 bases; unmatched junction nucleotides: 5. Per germline, CDR1 SGHVS and CDR2 FQNEAQ. CDR3 length: 13 residues. For the CDR3, the DNA is TGTGCCAGCAGCTTAGCGGCGGGGACTAGCAAGTTCTTC. Amino acid sequence: CASSLAAGTSKFF.

The gene calls are TRBV28 and TRBJ2-7; TRBD1 agrees at 8 bases. Per the germline V gene, CDR1 is MDHEN and CDR2 is SYDVKM. The V segment lost 3 bases and the J segment 4 bases; nucleotides outside the gene matches: 11. The CDR3 sequence is 16 residues long. CDR3 residues: CASSLPLRTGKYEQYF. Here the CDR3 DNA reads TGTGCCAGCAGTTTGCCCCTACGGACAGGGAAGTACGAGCAGTACTTC.

V and J are TRBV6-2 or TRBV6-3 and TRBJ2-3, with D perhaps matching TRBD1 (5 bases). The ends were cut back, 4 bases at V and 1 base at J, with 9 bases in the middle. The CDR3 spans 14 residues. Germline values: CDR1 MNHEY, CDR2 SVGEGT. The CDR3 loop reads CASSFMGRTDTQYF. The CDR3 DNA reads as TGTGCCAGCAGTTTTATGGGGCGCACAGATACGCAGTATTTT.

The J gene is TRBJ2-7, the V gene TRBV7-2; 8 positions agree with TRBD2. Unmatched junction bases numbered 3, after V lost 2 bases and J lost 3 bases. Germline CDR1 SGHTA, CDR2 FQGNSA. This CDR3 is built from 14 residues. Here the CDR3 reads CASSLSSGSYEQYF. The CDR3 nucleotides are TGTGCCAGCAGCTTATCCAGCGGGAGCTACGAGCAGTACTTC.

The V and J genes are TRBV13 and TRBJ1-2, with TRBD1 matching over 10 bases. Germline values: CDR1 PRHDT, CDR2 FYEKMQ (reference sequence). The CDR3 runs to 15 residues. J lost 7 bases, V lost 1 base, and 6 bases had no gene match. CDR3 sequence: CASSLAPTGGGGYTF. The CDR3 nucleotides read TGTGCCAGCAGCTTAGCCCCGACAGGGGGCGGTGGCTACACCTTC.

The chain recombines TRBV11-3 with TRBJ2-7; D remains ambiguous. The CDR3 has 12 amino acids. V lost 0 bases, J lost 5 bases, and 5 bases lay in between. Germline V gene sequence: CDR1 SGHNT, CDR2 YENEEA. The CDR3 spells CASSLDSNEQYF. CDR3 in DNA: TGTGCCAGCAGCTTAGATTCGAACGAGCAGTACTTC. The full variable domain, with the rest looked up from reference TRBV11-3 and TRBJ2-7, is EAGVVQSPRYKIIEKKQPVAFWCNPISGHNTLYWYLQNLGQGPELLIRYENEEAVDDSQLPKDRFSAERLKGVDSTLKIQPAELGDSAVYLCASSLDSNEQYFGPGTRLTVT.

J is TRBJ2-6 and V is TRBV19, with D hard to call. This CDR3 contains 13 residues. Germline CDR1 and CDR2: LNHDA and SQIVND (reference sequence). Trimming left V 8 bases short and J 0 bases short, with 5 bases between. The CDR3 is CASADSGANVLTF. DNA of the CDR3: TGTGCCAGTGCGGACTCTGGGGCCAACGTCCTGACTTTC.

This clone was seen a single time. The rearrangement links TRBV18 to TRBJ2-7; D not certain. The V and J ends lost 4 bases and 2 bases respectively, with 12 bases between them. CDR3 size: 14 residues. Per the germline V gene, CDR1 is KGHSH and CDR2 is LQKENI. CDR3 nucleotides: TGTGCCAGCTCACAAGGGCAGCGACCCTACGAGCAGTACTTC. Translated: CASSQGQRPYEQYF. Combining the CDR3 with reference TRBV18 and TRBJ2-7 gives the whole variable domain NAGVMQNPRHLVRRRGQEARLRCSPMKGHSHVYWYRQLPEEGLKFMVYLQKENIIDESGMPKERFSAEFPKEGPSILRIQQVVRGDSAAYFCASSQGQRPYEQYFGPGTRLTVT.

This sequence joins TRBV3-1 (or the pseudogene TRBV3-2) and TRBJ1-5; no reliable D call. The CDR3 has 16 residues. V lost 4 bases, J lost 3 bases, and 16 bases lay in between. Per germline, CDR1 LGHDT and CDR2 YNNKEL (reference sequence). CDR3 coding DNA: TGTGCCAGCAGCCGCGGTGAGTGGGCAAACAATCAGCCCCAGCATTTT. Amino acids: CASSRGEWANNQPQHF.

The CDR3, as DNA: TGTGCCAGCAGTGACGACGAAATGTTAGCGGGTCAGCCCCAGCATTTT. This encodes CASSDDEMLAGQPQHF. The chain carries TRBV6-1 and TRBJ1-5, with D unresolved. This CDR3 region has 16 residues. Deletions cut 3 bases from V and 6 bases from J, with 18 bases between. Germline V CDR1 and CDR2: MNHNS, SASEGT.